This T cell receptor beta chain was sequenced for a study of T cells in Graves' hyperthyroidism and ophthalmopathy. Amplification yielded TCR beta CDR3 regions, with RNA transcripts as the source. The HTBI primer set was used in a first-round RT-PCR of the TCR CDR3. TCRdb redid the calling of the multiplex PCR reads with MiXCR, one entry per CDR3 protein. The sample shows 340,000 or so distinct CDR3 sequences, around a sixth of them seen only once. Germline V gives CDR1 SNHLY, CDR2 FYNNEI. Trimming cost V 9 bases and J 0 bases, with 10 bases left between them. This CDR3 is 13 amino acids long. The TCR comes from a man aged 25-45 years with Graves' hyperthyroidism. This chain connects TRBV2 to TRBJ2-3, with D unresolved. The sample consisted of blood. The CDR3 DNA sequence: TGTGCCAGTCCAACCACAAGCACAGATACGCAGTATTTT. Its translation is CASPTTSTDTQYF. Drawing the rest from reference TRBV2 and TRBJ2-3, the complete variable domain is EPEVTQTPSHQVTQMGQEVILRCVPISNHLYFYWYRQILGQKVEFLVSFYNNEISEKSEIFDDQFSVERPDGSNFTLKIRSTKLEDSAMYFCASPTTSTDTQYFGPGTRLTVL.